Sequencing of this T cell receptor (beta chain) was carried out in a study of blood T cells in healthy people across ages. The CDR3 has 18 amino acids. Germline V gives CDR1 SGHAT, CDR2 FQDESV (reference sequence). Trimming took 5 bases from V and 0 from J; bases not matched to a gene: 10. PCR was performed a second time for about 6 to 12 cycles using a sample-barcoded 5' primer and a J-beta primer mix. MiXCR was run by TCRdb on the 5' RACE reads, yielding one entry per CDR3 protein. This table has about 970,000 distinct CDR3 sequences, approximately 50% appearing once. The TCR comes from a woman in her sixties or seventies in good health. This sequence joins TRBV11-1 and TRBJ2-6; TRBD1 aligns across 7 bases. Sequenced sample: blood. Here the CDR3 reads CASSPRDRASSGANVLTF. In DNA, the CDR3 is TGTGCCAGCAGCCCCCGAGACAGGGCTAGCTCTGGGGCCAACGTCCTGACTTTC.